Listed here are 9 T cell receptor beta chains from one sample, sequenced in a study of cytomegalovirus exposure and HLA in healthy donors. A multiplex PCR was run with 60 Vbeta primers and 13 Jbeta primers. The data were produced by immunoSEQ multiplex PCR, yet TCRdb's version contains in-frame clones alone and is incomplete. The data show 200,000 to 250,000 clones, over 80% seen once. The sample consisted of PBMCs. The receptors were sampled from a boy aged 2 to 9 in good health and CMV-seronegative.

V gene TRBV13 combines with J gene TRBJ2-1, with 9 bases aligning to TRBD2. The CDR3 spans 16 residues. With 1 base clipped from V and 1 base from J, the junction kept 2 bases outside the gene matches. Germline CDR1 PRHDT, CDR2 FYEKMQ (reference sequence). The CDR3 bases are TGTGCCAGCAGCTTAGCCACTAGCGGGTCCTACAATGAGCAGTTCTTC. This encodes CASSLATSGSYNEQFF. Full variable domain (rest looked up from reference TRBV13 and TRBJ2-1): AAGVIQSPRHLIKEKRETATLKCYPIPRHDTVYWYQQGPGQDPQFLISFYEKMQSDKGSIPDRFSAQQFSDYHSELNMSSLELGDSALYFCASSLATSGSYNEQFFGPGTRLTVL.

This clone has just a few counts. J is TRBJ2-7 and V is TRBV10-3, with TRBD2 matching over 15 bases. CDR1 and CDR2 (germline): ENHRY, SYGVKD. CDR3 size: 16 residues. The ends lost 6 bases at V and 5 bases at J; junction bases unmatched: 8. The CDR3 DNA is TGTGCCATCAGAAGGACTAGCGGGAGGGTAAGGAACGAGCAGTACTTC. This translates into CAIRRTSGRVRNEQYF.

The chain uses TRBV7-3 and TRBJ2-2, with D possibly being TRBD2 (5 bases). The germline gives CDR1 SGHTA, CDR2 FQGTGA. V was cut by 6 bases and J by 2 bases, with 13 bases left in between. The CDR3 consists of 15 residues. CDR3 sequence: CASRVSGHNTGELFF. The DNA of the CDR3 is TGTGCCAGCAGGGTGAGCGGCCATAACACCGGGGAGCTGTTTTTT.

In nucleotides, the CDR3 is TGTGCCAGCAGCGGCGGCCCCCGGCAGGGCTACAATGAGCAGTTCTTC. It codes for CASSGGPRQGYNEQFF. This chain joins TRBV5-6 and TRBJ2-1, with D perhaps TRBD1 (5 bases). Germline assignment: CDR1 SGHDT and CDR2 YYEEEE. The CDR3 runs 16 residues. The ends were cut back, 4 bases at V and 3 bases at J, with 17 bases in the middle.

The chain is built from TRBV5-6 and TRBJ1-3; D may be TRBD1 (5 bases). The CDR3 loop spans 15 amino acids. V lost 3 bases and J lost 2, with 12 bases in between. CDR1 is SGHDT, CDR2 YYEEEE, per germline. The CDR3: CASSWGDSAGNTIYF. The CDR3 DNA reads TGTGCCAGCAGCTGGGGGGATTCGGCTGGAAACACCATATATTTT.

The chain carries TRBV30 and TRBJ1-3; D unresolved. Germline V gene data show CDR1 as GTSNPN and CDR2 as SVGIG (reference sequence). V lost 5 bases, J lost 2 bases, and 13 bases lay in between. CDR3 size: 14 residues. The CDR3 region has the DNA TGTGCCTGGGGAAAGAGACTCGCTGGAAACACCATATATTTT. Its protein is CAWGKRLAGNTIYF.

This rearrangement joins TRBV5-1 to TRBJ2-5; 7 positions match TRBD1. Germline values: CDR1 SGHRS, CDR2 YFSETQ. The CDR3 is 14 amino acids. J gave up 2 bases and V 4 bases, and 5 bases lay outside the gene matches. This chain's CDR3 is CASSPGTAQETQYF. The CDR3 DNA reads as TGCGCCAGCAGCCCTGGGACAGCTCAAGAGACCCAGTACTTC.

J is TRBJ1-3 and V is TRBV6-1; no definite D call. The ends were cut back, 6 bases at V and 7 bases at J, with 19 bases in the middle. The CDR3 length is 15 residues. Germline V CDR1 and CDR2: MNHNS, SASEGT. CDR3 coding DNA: TGTGCCAGCAGGGAGGGAGGGTTTCGTGGGAACACCATATATTTT. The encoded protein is CASREGGFRGNTIYF.

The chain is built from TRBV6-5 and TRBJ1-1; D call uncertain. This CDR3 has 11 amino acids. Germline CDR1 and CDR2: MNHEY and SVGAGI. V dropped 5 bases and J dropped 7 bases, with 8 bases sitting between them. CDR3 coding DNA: TGTGCCAGCAGTGGACTGGTTGAAGCTTTCTTT. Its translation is CASSGLVEAFF.